These 10 T cell receptor beta chains were all obtained from the same sample, sequenced in a study of cytotoxic CD8 clonotypes in ibrutinib-treated CLL. Produced via immunoSEQ multiplex PCR; TCRdb's table is partial and in-frame only. The table lists over 65,000 clones, around 79% of them singletons. The sequencing here drew on PBMCs, taken after 12 months of ibrutinib treatment. The receptors come from a human donor with chronic lymphocytic leukemia.

The chain has TRBV10-3 and TRBJ2-1, with TRBD2 identical over 9 bases. Trimming took 6 bases from V and 3 from J; bases not matched to a gene: 0. Germline CDR1 is ENHRY and CDR2 is SYGVKD. This CDR3 is built from 13 residues. The CDR3 loop reads CAIRTSGYNEQFF. The CDR3 DNA reads TGTGCCATCAGGACTAGCGGCTACAATGAGCAGTTCTTC.

The chain recombines TRBV11-2 with TRBJ2-5; D unresolved. V was shortened by 1 base and J by 3 bases, with 6 bases between the two germline ends. CDR1 is SGHAT, CDR2 FQNNGV, per germline. This CDR3 has 13 amino acids. The CDR3 here is CASSLGQKETQYF. CDR3 sequence (DNA): TGTGCCAGCAGCTTAGGGCAGAAAGAGACCCAGTACTTC.

The J gene is TRBJ2-1, the V gene TRBV11-3, with D possibly being TRBD2 (5 bases). Germline values: CDR1 SGHNT, CDR2 YENEEA. Trimming removed 5 bases at V and 9 bases at J, with 8 bases between. The CDR3 has 11 residues. The CDR3 DNA sequence: TGTGCCAGCAGCAGCCGGGGTGAGCAGTTCTTC. This translates into CASSSRGEQFF.

This clone appeared once. CDR3 residues: CASSFRQETQYF. DNA of the CDR3: TGTGCCAGCAGTTTTCGCCAAGAGACCCAGTACTTC. The gene calls are TRBV28 and TRBJ2-5, with D uncertain. Trimming pared 3 bases from V and 1 base from J, leaving 3 bases between. The CDR3 runs 12 residues. CDR1 and CDR2 (germline): MDHEN, SYDVKM.

The chain combines TRBV6-1 with TRBJ2-1, with 9 bases matching TRBD2. V lost 8 bases to trimming and J lost 0 bases; unmatched junction nucleotides: 2. The CDR3 runs 14 residues. Germline-derived CDR1 and CDR2 are MNHNS and SASEGT. CDR3 DNA sequence: TGTGCCAGCCTTAGCGGGAGCTCCTACAATGAGCAGTTCTTC. It is translated as CASLSGSSYNEQFF.

This rearrangement joins TRBV27 to TRBJ2-7, with TRBD1 identical over 7 bases. Per germline, CDR1 MNHEY and CDR2 SMNVEV (reference sequence). The CDR3 length is 15 residues. The V gene end was trimmed by 4 bases and the J gene end by 4 bases; junction bases not matched to a gene: 10. CDR3 sequence (DNA): TGTGCCAGCAGTTCCGGACAGGTGGGGGCTTACGAGCAGTACTTC. Amino acids: CASSSGQVGAYEQYF.

The V gene is TRBV6-5, the J gene TRBJ2-3, with TRBD2 matching 11 bases. The germline V gene has CDR1 MNHEY and CDR2 SVGAGI. The CDR3 consists of 16 residues. The junction had 6 bases not matched to a gene; V was cut back by 2 bases and J by 5 bases. The CDR3 spells CASSYPSGRREDTQYF. CDR3 nucleotide sequence: TGTGCCAGCAGTTACCCTAGCGGGAGGCGGGAAGATACGCAGTATTTT.

The J gene is TRBJ2-2, the V gene TRBV4-1; 13 bases match TRBD2. Germline loops: CDR1 MGHRA, CDR2 YSYEKL. The CDR3 has 16 residues. V lost 0 bases and J lost 5; bases outside the gene matches: 0. The CDR3 DNA follows: TGCGCCAGCAGCCAAGAGGGACTAGCGGGAACCGGGGAGCTGTTTTTT. It is translated as CASSQEGLAGTGELFF.

The chain combines TRBV30 with TRBJ1-1; D might be TRBD1 (5 bases). Germline V CDR1 and CDR2: GTSNPN, SVGIG (reference sequence). Trimming took 4 bases from V and 6 from J, leaving 15 bases between them. The CDR3 is 13 residues long. Written as DNA, the CDR3 is TGTGCCTGGATGGTAGGGTGGGGGGCTGAAGCTTTCTTT. Encoded protein: CAWMVGWGAEAFF.

The rearrangement links TRBV9 to TRBJ2-5; no firm D call. CDR3 length equals 15 residues. The germline CDR1 and CDR2 sequences are SGDLS and YYNGEE. The germline V and J ends were trimmed by 1 base and 2 bases, with 12 bases remaining between them. The CDR3 is CASSVTLGFQETQYF. The DNA for the CDR3 is TGTGCCAGCAGCGTAACCCTGGGATTTCAAGAGACCCAGTACTTC.